This T cell receptor beta chain was captured in a study of cytomegalovirus exposure and HLA in healthy donors. The ends were cut back, 1 base at V and 5 bases at J, with 22 bases in the middle. CDR3 length: 17 residues. Germline V gene sequence: CDR1 SGHRS, CDR2 YFSETQ. Only in-frame clones appear in the TCRdb table, and some are missing; sequencing was by immunoSEQ multiplex PCR. The repertoire includes roughly 130,000 clones, around nine tenths of them detected once, and 1.4% to 1.5% sits in the top ten. What was sequenced was PBMCs. The sequence came from a man between 25 and 39 years old in good health and CMV-seronegative. The V and J genes are TRBV5-1 and TRBJ2-7, with D perhaps TRBD2 (5 bases). The CDR3 spells CASSLRNFGSEVHEQYF. The CDR3 DNA is TGCGCCAGCAGCTTGAGGAATTTCGGGTCGGAGGTACACGAGCAGTACTTC.